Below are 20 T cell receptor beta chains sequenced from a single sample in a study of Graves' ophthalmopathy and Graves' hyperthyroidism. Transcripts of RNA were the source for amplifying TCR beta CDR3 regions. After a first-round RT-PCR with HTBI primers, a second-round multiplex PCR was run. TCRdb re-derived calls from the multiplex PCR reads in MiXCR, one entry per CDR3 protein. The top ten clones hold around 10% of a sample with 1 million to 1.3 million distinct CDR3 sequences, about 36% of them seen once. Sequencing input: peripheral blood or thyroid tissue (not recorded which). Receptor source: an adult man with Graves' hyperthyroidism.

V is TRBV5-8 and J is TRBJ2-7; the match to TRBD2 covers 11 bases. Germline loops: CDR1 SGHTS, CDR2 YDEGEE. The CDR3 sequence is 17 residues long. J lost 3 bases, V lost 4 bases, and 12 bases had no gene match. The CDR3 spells CASSTGLAGGSFYEQYF. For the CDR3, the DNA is TGTGCCAGCAGCACAGGGCTAGCGGGGGGTTCTTTCTACGAGCAGTACTTC.

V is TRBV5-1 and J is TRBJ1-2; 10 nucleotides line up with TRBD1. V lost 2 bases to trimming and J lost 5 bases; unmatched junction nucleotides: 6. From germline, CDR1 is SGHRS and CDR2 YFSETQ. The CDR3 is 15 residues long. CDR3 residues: CASSFRTGGGYGYTF. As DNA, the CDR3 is TGCGCCAGCAGCTTCCGGACAGGGGGAGGGTATGGCTACACCTTC.

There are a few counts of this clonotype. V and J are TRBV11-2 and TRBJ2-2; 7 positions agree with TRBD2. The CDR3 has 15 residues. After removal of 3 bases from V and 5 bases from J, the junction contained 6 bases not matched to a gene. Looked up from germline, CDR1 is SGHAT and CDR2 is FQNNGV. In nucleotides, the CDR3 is TGTGCCAGCAGCTTGGGAGGGCGAGGGACCGGGGAGCTGTTTTTT. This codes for CASSLGGRGTGELFF. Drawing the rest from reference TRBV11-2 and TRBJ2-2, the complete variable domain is EAGVAQSPRYKIIEKRQSVAFWCNPISGHATLYWYQQILGQGPKLLIQFQNNGVVDDSQLPKDRFSAERLKGVDSTLKIQPAKLEDSAVYLCASSLGGRGTGELFFGEGSRLTVL.

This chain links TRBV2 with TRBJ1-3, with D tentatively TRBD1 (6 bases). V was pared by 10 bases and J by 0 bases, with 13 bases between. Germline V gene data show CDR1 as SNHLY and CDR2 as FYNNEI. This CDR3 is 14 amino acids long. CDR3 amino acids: CAIPDRSSGNTIYF. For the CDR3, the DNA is TGTGCCATCCCGGACAGAAGCTCTGGAAACACCATATATTTT.

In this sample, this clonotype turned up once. The CDR3 loop reads CASRGTYLTF. The CDR3 DNA sequence: TGTGCCAGCAGGGGGACCTACTTGACTTTC. V usage is TRBV2 and J usage is TRBJ2-6; D is perhaps TRBD1 or TRBD2 (5 bases each). The germline V gene has CDR1 SNHLY and CDR2 FYNNEI. Trimming took off 6 bases at V and 17 bases at J, with 11 bases between the two ends. The CDR3 consists of 10 residues. The full variable domain, its missing parts supplied by reference TRBV2 and TRBJ2-6, is EPEVTQTPSHQVTQMGQEVILRCVPISNHLYFYWYRQILGQKVEFLVSFYNNEISEKSEIFDDQFSVERPDGSNFTLKIRSTKLEDSAMYFCASRGTYLTFGAGSRLTVL.

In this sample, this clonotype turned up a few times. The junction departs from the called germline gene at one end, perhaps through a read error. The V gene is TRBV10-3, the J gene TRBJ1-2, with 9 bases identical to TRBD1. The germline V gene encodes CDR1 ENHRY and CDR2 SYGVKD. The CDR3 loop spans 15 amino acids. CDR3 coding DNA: TGTGCCAGCAGTTACCGGGGACAGGGCCGCTATGGCTACACCTTC. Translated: CASSYRGQGRYGYTF.

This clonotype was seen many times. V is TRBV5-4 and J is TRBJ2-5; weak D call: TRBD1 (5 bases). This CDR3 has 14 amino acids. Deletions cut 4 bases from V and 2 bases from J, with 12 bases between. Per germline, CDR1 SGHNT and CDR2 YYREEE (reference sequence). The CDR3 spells CASSLTDLQETQYF. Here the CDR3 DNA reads TGTGCCAGCAGCCTGACAGACCTACAAGAGACCCAGTACTTC. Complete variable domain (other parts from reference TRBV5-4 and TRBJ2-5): ETGVTQSPTHLIKTRGQQVTLRCSSQSGHNTVSWYQQALGQGPQFIFQYYREEENGRGNFPPRFSGLQFPNYSSELNVNALELDDSALYLCASSLTDLQETQYFGPGTRLLVL.

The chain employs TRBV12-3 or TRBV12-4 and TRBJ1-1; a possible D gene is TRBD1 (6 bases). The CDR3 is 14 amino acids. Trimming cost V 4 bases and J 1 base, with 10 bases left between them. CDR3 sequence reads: CASSWEGGNTEAFF. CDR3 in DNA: TGTGCCAGCAGTTGGGAGGGGGGGAACACTGAAGCTTTCTTT.

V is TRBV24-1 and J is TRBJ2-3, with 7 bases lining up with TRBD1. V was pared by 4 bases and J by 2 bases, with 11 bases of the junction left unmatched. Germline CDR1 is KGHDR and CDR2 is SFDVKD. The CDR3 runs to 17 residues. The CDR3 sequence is CATSEKYRGPNTDTQYF. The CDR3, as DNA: TGTGCCACCAGTGAAAAATACAGGGGCCCGAACACAGATACGCAGTATTTT.

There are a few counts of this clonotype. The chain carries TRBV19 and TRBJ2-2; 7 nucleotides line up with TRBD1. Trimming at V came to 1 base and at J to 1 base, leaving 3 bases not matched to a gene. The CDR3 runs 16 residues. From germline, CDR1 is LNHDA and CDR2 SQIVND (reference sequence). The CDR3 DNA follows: TGTGCCAGTAGTATAGGAGGGGGCCTGAACACCGGGGAGCTGTTTTTT. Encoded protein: CASSIGGGLNTGELFF.

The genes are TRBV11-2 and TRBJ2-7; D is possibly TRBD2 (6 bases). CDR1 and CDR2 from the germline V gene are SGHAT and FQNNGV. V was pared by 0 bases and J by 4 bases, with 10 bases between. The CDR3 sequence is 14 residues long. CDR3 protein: CASSLDGGGYEQYF. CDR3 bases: TGTGCCAGCAGCTTAGATGGGGGAGGATACGAGCAGTACTTC.

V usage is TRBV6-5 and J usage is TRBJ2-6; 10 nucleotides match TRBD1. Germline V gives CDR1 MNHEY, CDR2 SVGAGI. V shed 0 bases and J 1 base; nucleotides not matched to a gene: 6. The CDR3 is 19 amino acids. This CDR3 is CASSYSTTGGTSGANVLTF. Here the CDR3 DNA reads TGTGCCAGCAGTTACTCGACGACAGGGGGCACTTCTGGGGCCAACGTCCTGACTTTC.

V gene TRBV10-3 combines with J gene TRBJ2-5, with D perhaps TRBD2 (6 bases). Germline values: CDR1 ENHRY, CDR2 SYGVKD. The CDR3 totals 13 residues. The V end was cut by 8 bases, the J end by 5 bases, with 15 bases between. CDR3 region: CAILGGVGETQYF. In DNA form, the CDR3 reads TGTGCCATCCTCGGCGGGGTGGGGGAGACCCAGTACTTC.

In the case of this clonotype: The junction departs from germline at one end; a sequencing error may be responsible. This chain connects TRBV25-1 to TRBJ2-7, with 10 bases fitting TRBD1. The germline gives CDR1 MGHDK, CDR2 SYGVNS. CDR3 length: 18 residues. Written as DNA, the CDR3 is TGTGCCTGCAGTGCGGGTTTACCGGGACAGGGGAACTCCTACGAGCAGTACTTC. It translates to CACSAGLPGQGNSYEQYF.

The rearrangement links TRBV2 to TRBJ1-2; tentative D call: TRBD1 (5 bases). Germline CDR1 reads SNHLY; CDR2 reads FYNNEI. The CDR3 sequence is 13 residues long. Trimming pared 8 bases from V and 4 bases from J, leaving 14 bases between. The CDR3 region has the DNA TGTGCCAGCGGAGCTCTGGGGCCCTATGGCTACACCTTC. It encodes CASGALGPYGYTF.

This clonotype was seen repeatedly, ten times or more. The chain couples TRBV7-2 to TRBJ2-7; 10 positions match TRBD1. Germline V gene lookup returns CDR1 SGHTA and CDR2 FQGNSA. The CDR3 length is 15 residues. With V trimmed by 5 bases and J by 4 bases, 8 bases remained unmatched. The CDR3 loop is CASSPLTGGGYEQYF. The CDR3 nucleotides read TGTGCCAGCAGCCCACTGACAGGGGGCGGGTACGAGCAGTACTTC.

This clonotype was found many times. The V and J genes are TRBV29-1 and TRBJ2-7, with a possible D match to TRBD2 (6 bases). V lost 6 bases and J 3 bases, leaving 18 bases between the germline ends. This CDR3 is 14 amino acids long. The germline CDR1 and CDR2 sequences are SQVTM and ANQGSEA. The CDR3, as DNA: TGCAGCGTGATACTGGCGGGATATGACTACGAGCAGTACTTC. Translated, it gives CSVILAGYDYEQYF.

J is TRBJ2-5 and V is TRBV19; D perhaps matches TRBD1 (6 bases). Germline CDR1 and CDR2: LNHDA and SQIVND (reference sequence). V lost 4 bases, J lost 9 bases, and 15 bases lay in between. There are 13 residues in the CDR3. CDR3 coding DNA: TGTGCCAGTAGTAAGACAGGCCTTCAGCCCCAGTACTTC. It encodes CASSKTGLQPQYF.

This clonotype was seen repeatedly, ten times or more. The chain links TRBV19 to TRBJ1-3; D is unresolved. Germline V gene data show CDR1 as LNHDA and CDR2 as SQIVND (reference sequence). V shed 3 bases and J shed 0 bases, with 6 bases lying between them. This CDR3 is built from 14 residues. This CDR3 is CASSIQSSGNTIYF. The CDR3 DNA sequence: TGTGCCAGTAGTATTCAGAGCTCTGGAAACACCATATATTTT.

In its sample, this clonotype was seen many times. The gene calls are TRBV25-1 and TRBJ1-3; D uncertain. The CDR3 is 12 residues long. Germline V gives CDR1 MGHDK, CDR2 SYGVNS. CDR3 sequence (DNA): TGTGCTATATACAGCTCTGGAAACACCATATATTTT. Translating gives CAIYSSGNTIYF.